This TCR beta chain was observed in a study of blood T cell repertoires in COVID-19. Study-wide context: Specimens from acute and convalescent COVID-19 originated in the United States, Italy and Spain.

Assay: immunoSEQ multiplex PCR; the TCRdb copy retains only in-frame clones and omits some. The profile shows 120,000 to 150,000 clones, around 89% of them singletons. During active infection, Seattle patients enrolled and were then monitored through disease. The CDR3 has 15 residues. The V end lost 4 bases, the J end lost 5 bases, and 16 bases lay between the germline ends. Germline CDR1 reads SGHRS; CDR2 reads YFSETQ. This TCR derives from a human donor with COVID-19, enrolled during active disease. The donor label of this sample is uncertain. The sequenced material came from peripheral blood. The genes are TRBV5-1 and TRBJ2-1; possibly TRBD2 for D (7 bases). This CDR3 is CASSPMGGPDNEQFF. The CDR3 nucleotides are TGCGCCAGCAGCCCTATGGGGGGGCCCGACAATGAGCAGTTCTTC.